This paragraph covers one TCR beta chain sequence. What it binds is not known. This sequence may be a read error, since a much larger clone differs from it by one base. With RNA at 10%, 30% or 50%, naive CD8 libraries came from around 20,000 to 1,000,000 sorted cells. This sample was included in a study of molecular identifiers for immune sequencing clone quantification. Study-wide results and caveats: One cell's worth of spiked Jurkat TCR RNA was reportedly detectable among about a million naive cells. In naive cells, under 1% of molecules belonged to clones above 20 RNA copies, against over 98% in effector cells. Barcodes shared by identical TCR molecules could lead to underestimated sizes of highly expanded clones.

TCRdb passed the PCR reads through MiXCR, listing each CDR3 protein once. The table includes hundreds of thousands of distinct CDR3 sequences, 15% to 20% detected once. CDR3 length equals 15 residues. The V gene lost 3 bases and the J gene lost 8 bases, with 14 bases spanning the gap. CDR1 is LNHNV, CDR2 YYDKDF, per germline (reference sequence). This receptor was obtained from a human donor in good health. Some libraries in this study had Jurkat cell RNA spiked in. The sequencing sample was made of naive CD8+ T cells from blood, with Jurkat cell RNA spiked in. Specified subset: FACS-sorted CD8+CD4-CCR7+CD45RA+ naive T cells. V gene TRBV15 combines with J gene TRBJ1-6; D remains ambiguous. The CDR3 sequence: CATSRAGLRDSPLHF. The CDR3 nucleotides read TGTGCCACCAGCAGGGCCGGTCTGAGGGATTCACCCCTCCACTTT. Full variable domain (outside the CDR3, taken from reference TRBV15 and TRBJ1-6): DAMVIQNPRYQVTQFGKPVTLSCSQTLNHNVMYWYQQKSSQAPKLLFHYYDKDFNNEADTPDNFQSRRPNTSFCFLDIRSPGLGDTAMYLCATSRAGLRDSPLHFGNGTRLTVT.